Here is one T cell receptor beta chain with its context. This record belongs to a study of control samples from healthy donors and cancer patients. Clones were sequenced by immunoSEQ multiplex PCR, and TCRdb holds only the in-frame ones, with some missing. The table shows 75,000 to 90,000 clones, with roughly 84% occurring only once. V lost 3 bases, J lost 4 bases, and 9 bases lay in between. The CDR3 totals 13 residues. Germline-derived CDR1 and CDR2 are KGHSH and LQKENI. The source of this sequence is a middle-aged woman in good health. This chain uses TRBV18 with TRBJ1-1, with D perhaps TRBD1 (5 bases). Sequencing used blood. CDR3 loop: CASSPGESTEAFF. The DNA for the CDR3 is TGTGCCAGCTCACCGGGGGAGAGCACTGAAGCTTTCTTT.